The sequence of this T cell receptor (beta chain) was determined in a study of OX40 agonist ivuxolimab in advanced cancers. Study-level points and caveats: The study observed clonal expansion of CD4+ and CD8+ blood T cells by week 6 at 0.1 to 3.0 mg/kg.

Remarks on this clone: Its antigen remains unknown.

Sequenced by immunoSEQ multiplex PCR; TCRdb stores in-frame clones only, minus some. The sample holds about 120,000 clones; around 87% are singletons and the top ten take more than 0.45%. Patients were excluded for autoimmune disease history or systemic immunosuppression. Trimming cost V 3 bases and J 7 bases; bases outside gene matches: 11. From germline, CDR1 is LNHDA and CDR2 SQIVND (reference sequence). This CDR3 has 15 amino acids. This specimen was CD4+ or CD8+ T cells sorted from blood, taken in a trial of the OX40 agonist ivuxolimab. The chain carries TRBV19 and TRBJ1-2, with 7 positions matching TRBD1. This sequence originates from an adult with an advanced solid tumor such as melanoma, head and neck, liver or kidney cancer. CDR3 DNA sequence: TGTGCCAGTAGTATTGGGACAGAAGCTTACCGTGGCTACACCTTC. Protein sequence: CASSIGTEAYRGYTF.